Listed here is a single TCR beta chain. The CDR3 consists of 12 residues. Trimming removed 6 bases from V and 0 bases from J, with 6 bases in between. Germline values: CDR1 SEHNR, CDR2 FQNEAQ (reference sequence). These data come from a study of shared clonotypes between healthy human individuals. Repertoires were generated with immunoSEQ multiplex PCR, while TCRdb's copy carries only in-frame clones and drops some. This table holds more than 2 million clones, 95% found once. This sequence joins TRBV7-9 and TRBJ2-7, with D perhaps assigned TRBD1 or TRBD2 (5 bases each). This TCR was sampled from a man aged 18 to 35 in good health. Sequencing input: naive CD4+ T cells sorted from blood. The subset denotes: CD45RA+ positively selected. In nucleotides, the CDR3 is TGTGCCAGCAGGGGGGTCTCCTACGAGCAGTACTTC. Its protein product is CASRGVSYEQYF.